A single sample is the source of the 4 T cell receptor beta chains below, sequenced in a study of shared clonotypes between healthy human individuals. Clones were sequenced by immunoSEQ multiplex PCR, and TCRdb holds only the in-frame ones, with some missing. The sample records some 2 million clones, 95% being singletons. The sample taken for sequencing was naive CD4+ T cells sorted from blood. Noted subset: CD45RA+ positively selected. The receptors stem from a man aged 18 to 30 in good health.

This clone occurred once. Other nucleotide sequences in the sample specify the same CDR3. The rearrangement joins TRBV30 to TRBJ1-2, with 9 bases aligning to TRBD1. Germline V gene sequence: CDR1 GTSNPN, CDR2 SVGIG (reference sequence). Trimming at V came to 5 bases and at J to 7 bases, leaving 8 bases not matched to a gene. The CDR3 is made up of 13 amino acids. For the CDR3, the DNA is TGTGCCTGGTCACAGGGGGCGCCCTCTGGCTACACCTTC. Translation: CAWSQGAPSGYTF.

This chain joins TRBV10-3 and TRBJ2-3, with unresolved D. With 3 bases removed from V and 2 bases from J, the gap between germline ends came to 6 bases. This CDR3 region has 13 residues. Germline V gene data show CDR1 as ENHRY and CDR2 as SYGVKD. As DNA, the CDR3 is TGTGCCATCAGTGACTCCGCCACAGATACGCAGTATTTT. Translating it yields CAISDSATDTQYF.

The chain links TRBV6-6 to TRBJ1-6, with a weak D call TRBD1 (6 bases). In germline, CDR1 is MNHNY, CDR2 SVGAGI (reference sequence). The CDR3 is 15 residues long. V lost 7 bases to trimming and J lost 6 bases, with 16 bases between them. CDR3 DNA sequence: TGTGCCAGCAACAGAATCGGGGGGGCTAATTCACCCCTCCACTTT. Protein: CASNRIGGANSPLHF.

A word on this clone: Other DNA sequences within the sample encode an identical CDR3. The chain joins TRBV5-1 to TRBJ2-7, with TRBD1 identical over 7 bases. V dropped 4 bases and J dropped 1; count of bases not matched to a gene: 2. The CDR3 is 13 residues long. Germline V gives CDR1 SGHRS, CDR2 YFSETQ. The CDR3: CASSPGQSYEQYF. CDR3 DNA: TGCGCCAGCAGCCCGGGACAGTCCTACGAGCAGTACTTC.